This is a list of T cell receptor beta chains from one sample in a study of T cell responses to AZD1222 COVID-19 vaccine. Repertoires were generated with immunoSEQ multiplex PCR, while TCRdb's copy carries only in-frame clones and drops some. In the table there are about 78,000 clones, 70% to 90% of which are singletons. The source was peripheral blood, collected on day 0 of MenACWY control vaccination. The receptors were sampled from an adult in good health. The CDR3 runs from the conserved cysteine through the conserved F or W. The D gene is left open where the match is weak. A row's size may be missing; if present it is once, few, many or a size class.

>TRBJ2-3|TRBV30|-|TRBD2
TGTGCCTCCCACCTGACTCGGGGACTGGGGACTAGCGGGGGTCCCAGGAATACGCAGTATTTT
CASHLTRGLGTSGGPRNTQYF
>TRBJ2-5|TRBV7-9|few|-
TGTGCCAGCAGCTTAGTCTCGGAGACCCAGTACTTC
CASSLVSETQYF
>TRBJ2-5|TRBV30|-|-
TGTGCCTGGAGTGTCCCAGGCCAGCAAGAGACCCAGTACTTC
CAWSVPGQQETQYF
>TRBJ2-5|TRBV24-1|-|-
TGTGCCACCAGTGATTTAAACAGCCAAGAGACCCAGTACTTC
CATSDLNSQETQYF
>TRBJ2-3|TRBV19|-|-
TGTGCCAGTAGTACCGGTAGCGCGAACCCGTGGACAGATACGCAGTATTTT
CASSTGSANPWTDTQYF
>TRBJ2-5|TRBV5-1|-|-
TGCGCCAGCAGCTTGGCAGGGGCACAAGAGACCCAGTACTTC
CASSLAGAQETQYF
>TRBJ2-7|TRBV5-1|few|TRBD2
TGCGCCAGCAGCTTTGGGGGAGGGTCCTACGAGCAGTACTTC
CASSFGGGSYEQYF
>TRBJ1-2|TRBV3-1/TRBV3-2|-|-
TGTGCCAGCAGCCCTGACGGGGGAGCTGGCTACACCTTC
CASSPDGGAGYTF
>TRBJ2-5|TRBV3-1/TRBV3-2|-|TRBD1
TGTGCCAGCAGCCCACAGGGGAGAGTGGAGACCCAGTACTTC
CASSPQGRVETQYF
>TRBJ1-2|TRBV19|-|TRBD1
TGTGCCAGTAGAATCCAGGAGGGGGCTTACTATGGCTACACCTTC
CASRIQEGAYYGYTF
>TRBJ1-1|TRBV6-5|once|-
TGTGCCAGCAGTCCCCGACAGATCACTGAAGCTTTCTTT
CASSPRQITEAFF
>TRBJ2-3|TRBV5-1|-|-
TGCGCCAGCAGCTTGGTAGGGGAGGATACGCAGTATTTT
CASSLVGEDTQYF
>TRBJ1-5|TRBV29-1|-|TRBD1
TGCAGCGTCCAGGGGGCTAATCAGCCCCAGCATTTT
CSVQGANQPQHF
>TRBJ2-3|TRBV5-8|-|TRBD1
TGTGCCAGCAGCGACAGGGGGCTTAGCACAGATACGCAGTATTTT
CASSDRGLSTDTQYF
>TRBJ2-7|TRBV10-1|-|-
TGCGCCAGTCCGTACCGCCTGAGCTCCTACGAGCAGTACTTC
CASPYRLSSYEQYF
>TRBJ2-7|TRBV24-1|-|-
TGTGCCACCAGTGATGGAGCCGCCTACGAGCAGTACTTC
CATSDGAAYEQYF
>TRBJ1-1|TRBV5-4|-|TRBD1
TGTGCCAGCAGCTTAGAGGGGGCGATGAACACTGAAGCTTTCTTT
CASSLEGAMNTEAFF
>TRBJ1-2|TRBV30|-|-
TGTGCCTGGAGTGGAGAGGCTAACTATGGCTACACCTTC
CAWSGEANYGYTF
>TRBJ1-3|TRBV18|once|-
TGTGCCAGCTCACCCAAAGGGGACACCATATATTTT
CASSPKGDTIYF
>TRBJ1-6|TRBV9|-|-
TGTGCCAGCAGCGCCGGCGGTCGGGGTAATTCACCCCTCCACTTT
CASSAGGRGNSPLHF
>TRBJ1-1|TRBV12-3/TRBV12-4|-|-
TGTGCCAGCAGTCTCGGGGGGGAAGCTTTCTTT
CASSLGGEAFF
>TRBJ1-1|TRBV7-9|once|-
TGTGCCAGCAGCCCGCGTAGTGGGGGCACTGAAGCTTTCTTT
CASSPRSGGTEAFF
>TRBJ2-7|TRBV7-2|-|TRBD1
TGTGCCAGCAGCCCCCAACAGGGGCCATACGAGCAGTACTTC
CASSPQQGPYEQYF
>TRBJ1-2|TRBV3-1/TRBV3-2|-|-
TGTGCCAGCAACCAACCAGGGAGAGGGGGCTACACCTTC
CASNQPGRGGYTF
>TRBJ1-3|TRBV5-5|-|TRBD1
TGTGCCAGCAGCTTGTACCAGGGGGCTGGAAACACCATATATTTT
CASSLYQGAGNTIYF
>TRBJ1-1|TRBV19|-|-
TGTGCCAGTAGCTCTTCGGGGGGCTATATGAACACTGAAGCTTTCTTT
CASSSSGGYMNTEAFF